Here is one T cell receptor (beta chain) with its context. Its antigen is still unknown. Qualities for individual bases were not recorded, and no much larger clone is one base off. The data were obtained in a study of blood T cell repertoires in COVID-19 (TCRdb year 2020). In terms of the full investigation: Samples covering the acute and convalescent phases of COVID-19 were provided by collaborators in the United States, Italy and Spain. The prospective study material was composed of cDNA or gDNA derived from T cells, B-cell-depleted T cells, or PBMCs. The dataset comprised deeply sampled blood TCRbeta repertoires from subjects exposed to, actively infected with, or recovered from COVID-19. The repertoires were released in a freely available public database meant as a resource for research on the immune response to SARS-CoV-2. The samples were drawn from two sources: the first 160 participants of the ongoing ImmuneRACE study, and fewer than 1,500 subjects contributed by 6 global collaborators. A de-identified subject ID, COVID-19 status, age in years and sex were almost always included in the sample metadata. Where HLA class I and class II types were available, the types were taken from metadata supplied by the sample provider, not from assay-based typing.

General conclusions and limits of the study: How much clinical and demographic metadata was included differed by source and by participant, and the metadata was provided uncurated.

Enrolling through a virtual design, the prospective study's participants ranged in age from roughly 18 to 90 years and lived across roughly 23 United States geographic areas. In the prospective study, cohorts were assigned on the basis of participant-reported clinical history obtained from a screening survey and a study questionnaire. A participant counted as exposed if, within 2 weeks of entering the study, that participant had been in contact with someone who had a PCR-confirmed or clinician-diagnosed COVID-19 case. Each participant in the prospective study had whole blood, serum and a nasopharyngeal or oropharyngeal swab collected by mobile phlebotomists. Participants in the prospective study had the option to provide additional blood draws and questionnaires over a roughly 2-month period. Prospective study blood samples were shipped either frozen or at room temperature before DNA extraction.

TCRbeta CDR3 regions were amplified from genomic DNA by means of the immunoSEQ Assay, a bias-controlled multiplex PCR. The published analysis was carried out like this. Within the assay, amplification of reference gene primers was used to estimate how many nucleated cells each sample contained. Sequence reads were collapsed and filtered to measure the absolute abundance of every unique TCRbeta CDR3 rearrangement. For each sample, productive Simpson clonality was calculated as the square root of Simpson's diversity index across productive rearrangements. TCRdb's version of the immuneACCESS table is confined to in-frame rearrangements and falls short of the full clone set. An unresolved V gene accounts for under half of the shortfall where checked; the remainder is of unknown origin. The V and J calls and clone size were taken over from that table, and D and trimming were inferred from the DNA. The sample has about 270,000 clones on record, under 95% of them singletons. Approximately 3% of the sample is taken by the ten largest.

Based on the germline V gene, the CDR1 and CDR2 sequences are ENHRY and SYGVKD. The CDR3 contains 14 residues, cysteine and phenylalanine counted. Only the CDR3 DNA is retained, 42 bases long and in frame from the first base. V drops 3 bases and J drops 6 bases, leaving 14 bases in between. Material for sequencing was PBMCs or T cells enriched from blood (not recorded which). The origin of this receptor is a man aged 40-55 years who had been exposed to COVID-19. The chain is assembled from TRBV10-3 and TRBJ1-2, and perhaps TRBD1 as D gene, on 6 matching bases. The nucleotide sequence reads TGTGCCATCAGTGATCTGAACAGGGACCATGGCTACACCTTC. The translation is CAISDLNRDHGYTF.